Following are 17 T cell receptor beta chains from one sample sequenced in a study of blood T cells in healthy people across ages. Primers used in a second PCR of roughly 6 to 11 cycles were a sample-barcoded 5' primer and a J-beta primer mix. Each CDR3 protein is one row after TCRdb ran MiXCR on the 5' RACE reads. The table includes about 940,000 distinct CDR3 sequences, around 46% detected once. Sequences were obtained from blood. The source is a man under 40 in good health.

The chain uses TRBV7-2 and TRBJ2-7; 12 nucleotides match TRBD2. Germline CDR1 and CDR2: SGHTA and FQGNSA. J was trimmed by 9 bases and V by 2 bases; bases with no gene match: 14. The CDR3 has 17 amino acids. The CDR3 DNA reads TGTGCCAGCAGCTTAAATGGGCGACTAGCGGGGGCCCAGAGGCAGTACTTC. This gives the protein CASSLNGRLAGAQRQYF.

This clonotype was counted a few times. The genes are TRBV5-1 and TRBJ1-2, with no clear D. The CDR3 has 12 residues. CDR1 is SGHRS and CDR2 is YFSETQ in the germline V gene. Between the trimmed V and J ends, which lost 5 bases and 0 bases, there was a span of 5 bases. CDR3 DNA: TGCGCCAGCAGGCCTTCTAACTATGGCTACACCTTC. Translating it yields CASRPSNYGYTF.

The chain combines TRBV5-1 with TRBJ2-7; 11 bases are shared with TRBD2. The CDR3 loop spans 17 amino acids. The V and J ends lost 0 bases and 0 bases, in that order; junction bases with no gene match: 5. Germline loops: CDR1 SGHRS, CDR2 YFSETQ. The DNA for the CDR3 is TGCGCCAGCAGCTTGGAGGCTAGCGGGGGGTACTCCTACGAGCAGTACTTC. This codes for CASSLEASGGYSYEQYF.

The chain has TRBV10-3 and TRBJ2-1; D might be TRBD2 (5 bases). Germline assignment: CDR1 ENHRY and CDR2 SYGVKD. This CDR3 region has 13 residues. The V gene lost 3 bases and the J gene lost 9 bases, with 12 bases spanning the gap. DNA for the CDR3: TGTGCCATCAGTGATTCCCCCCGGGGTGAGCAGTTCTTC. Translated, it gives CAISDSPRGEQFF.

This chain links TRBV24-1 with TRBJ1-5; D is possibly TRBD1 (5 bases). Germline V gene data show CDR1 as KGHDR and CDR2 as SFDVKD. The CDR3 has 15 residues. V lost 3 bases and J lost 0, with 8 bases in between. The CDR3 spells CATSDGGVSNQPQHF. CDR3 DNA sequence: TGTGCCACCAGTGATGGGGGGGTTAGCAATCAGCCCCAGCATTTT.

The gene calls are TRBV24-1 and TRBJ2-7, with D perhaps TRBD2 (5 bases). The CDR3 is made up of 13 amino acids. Germline V gene data show CDR1 as KGHDR and CDR2 as SFDVKD. V lost 4 bases, J lost 2 bases, and 8 bases lay in between. CDR3 sequence: CATSETGTYEQYF. The DNA of the CDR3 is TGTGCCACCAGTGAGACCGGGACCTACGAGCAGTACTTC.

This clonotype was seen a handful of times. Here the CDR3 DNA reads TGTGCCAGCAGTTTAATTATGGGGACAGGCTCCTACGAGCAGTACTTC. Residues: CASSLIMGTGSYEQYF. The chain recombines TRBV27 with TRBJ2-7; TRBD1 agrees at 8 bases. CDR3 length equals 16 residues. V lost 2 bases and J lost 0; bases outside the gene matches: 6. CDR1 is MNHEY, CDR2 SMNVEV, per germline (reference sequence).

This clonotype was counted a single time. The chain carries TRBV9 and TRBJ2-3, with 7 bases matching TRBD1. CDR3 length: 16 residues. The J segment lost 4 bases and the V segment lost 6 bases, leaving 14 bases of the junction unmatched. CDR1 and CDR2 (germline): SGDLS, YYNGEE. CDR3 residues: CASNIRTGRSPDTQYF. The CDR3, as DNA: TGTGCCAGCAACATCAGGACAGGCCGATCCCCAGATACGCAGTATTTT.

The chain is built from TRBV6-2 or TRBV6-3 and TRBJ2-7; 10 nucleotides agree with TRBD2. This CDR3 region has 18 residues. Germline assignment: CDR1 MNHEY and CDR2 SVGEGT. V dropped 2 bases and J dropped 7; count of bases not matched to a gene: 17. The CDR3 sequence is CASSYPITGTSDYNEQYF. For the CDR3, the DNA is TGTGCCAGCAGTTACCCTATTACCGGGACTAGCGACTACAATGAGCAGTACTTC.

This clonotype occurred once. CDR3 amino acids: CASSLSGTANEQFF. DNA of the CDR3: TGTGCCAGCAGTTTATCCGGGACTGCCAATGAGCAGTTCTTC. The chain recombines TRBV28 with TRBJ2-1, with a possible D match to TRBD2 (6 bases). Per germline, CDR1 MDHEN and CDR2 SYDVKM. The CDR3 sequence is 14 residues long. The V end lost 1 base, the J end lost 6 bases, and 10 bases lay between the germline ends.

This clonotype was found a few times. The chain links TRBV7-6 to TRBJ2-2; D remains unclear. Deletions cut 6 bases from V and 1 base from J, with 9 bases between. The CDR3 has 14 amino acids. CDR1 is SGHVS and CDR2 is FNYEAQ in the germline V gene. The CDR3 nucleotides read TGTGCCAGCAGGGGCAGTGAGAACACCGGGGAGCTGTTTTTT. Translation gives CASRGSENTGELFF. The whole variable domain, filled in from reference TRBV7-6 and TRBJ2-2, reads GAGVSQSPRYKVTKRGQDVALRCDPISGHVSLYWYRQALGQGPEFLTYFNYEAQQDKSGLPNDRFSAERPEGSISTLTIQRTEQRDSAMYRCASRGSENTGELFFGEGSRLTVL.

The rearrangement links TRBV14 to TRBJ2-1; possible D gene TRBD2, 5 bases. V was clipped by 7 bases and J by 5 bases, with 12 bases between them. Looked up from germline, CDR1 is SGHDN and CDR2 is FVKESK. The CDR3 consists of 13 residues. The CDR3 DNA sequence: TGTGCCAGCATGCGAGGGTCGAACAATGAGCAGTTCTTC. Translating gives CASMRGSNNEQFF.

This chain uses TRBV7-9 with TRBJ1-4; D perhaps matches TRBD1 (5 bases). V lost 1 base to trimming and J lost 8 bases, with 11 bases between them. CDR3 length: 14 residues. The V gene's germline CDR1 is SEHNR and CDR2 FQNEAQ (reference sequence). The CDR3 loop reads CASSLDLRVEKLFF. DNA of the CDR3: TGTGCCAGCAGCTTAGATCTCAGGGTCGAAAAACTGTTTTTT.

V is TRBV3-1 and J is TRBJ1-4; D is undetermined. Looked up from germline, CDR1 is LGHDT and CDR2 is YNNKEL (reference sequence). This CDR3 has 15 amino acids. Trimming pared 0 bases from V and 4 bases from J, leaving 9 bases between. As DNA, the CDR3 is TGTGCCAGCAGCCAAGAGGCCAGAAGTAATGAAAAACTGTTTTTT. Translating it yields CASSQEARSNEKLFF.

The chain carries TRBV12-3 or TRBV12-4 and TRBJ1-1; D ambiguous. The CDR3 is 12 residues long. Trimming stripped 6 bases from V and 5 bases from J, with 10 bases between. CDR3 protein: CASRPGETEAFF. CDR3 sequence (DNA): TGTGCCAGCAGGCCCGGGGAGACTGAAGCTTTCTTT.

The V and J genes are TRBV20-1 and TRBJ1-3, with D unresolved. Looked up from germline, CDR1 is DFQATT and CDR2 is SNEGSKA (reference sequence). The CDR3 is 14 residues long. Trimming shortened V by 0 bases and J by 0 bases, and 6 bases separated the two germline ends. This CDR3 reads CSARDSSSGNTIYF. In nucleotides, the CDR3 is TGCAGTGCTAGAGACTCGAGCTCTGGAAACACCATATATTTT.

J is TRBJ2-1 and V is TRBV20-1, with D possibly being TRBD2 (6 bases). Trimming removed 0 bases at V and 10 bases at J, with 22 bases between. The CDR3 length is 16 residues. The germline gives CDR1 DFQATT, CDR2 SNEGSKA (reference sequence). The DNA of the CDR3 is TGCAGTGCTAGAGATGGTTCGCGCGGCTTGGAGGGGGAGCAGTTCTTC. This gives the protein CSARDGSRGLEGEQFF.